A selection of T cell receptor beta chains follows, all from one sample in a study of blood T cell repertoires in COVID-19. Measured with immunoSEQ multiplex PCR; TCRdb has only the in-frame clones, and not every one. The sample has approximately 270,000 clones, around 89% seen once; the top ten hold around 0.88%. Sequenced input: peripheral blood. The receptor source for this set is a man under 40 with acute or convalescent COVID-19. CDR3s include the opening cysteine and the closing phenylalanine or tryptophan. D genes are given only for firm matches. Clone size is given for some rows only: seen once, a few or many times, or a class if the clone is expanded.

CDR3,DNA,D,size,J,V,length
CASSQVSGDWQNTGELFF,TGCGCCAGCAGCCAAGTTTCAGGGGATTGGCAGAACACCGGGGAGCTGTTTTTT,-,once,TRBJ2-2,TRBV4-1,18
CASSPGGGSQPQHF,TGTGCCAGCAGTCCGGGGGGAGGGAGTCAGCCCCAGCATTTT,-,-,TRBJ1-5,TRBV28,14
CASSLARDRGGGEQYF,TGTGCCAGCAGCTTAGCAAGGGACAGGGGAGGAGGCGAGCAGTACTTC,TRBD1,-,TRBJ2-7,TRBV7-9,16
CASSQGFPAKNIQYF,TGTGCCAGCAGTCAGGGTTTTCCAGCCAAAAACATTCAGTACTTC,-,once,TRBJ2-4,TRBV6-5,15
CASSQQGLTNTGELFF,TGTGCCAGCAGCCAACAGGGTCTTACTAACACCGGGGAGCTGTTTTTT,-,-,TRBJ2-2,TRBV7-3,16
CASSESTFAGGHTGELFF,TGCGCCAGCAGTGAGTCGACTTTTGCGGGAGGCCACACCGGGGAGCTGTTTTTT,TRBD2,-,TRBJ2-2,TRBV10-1,18
CAWARDSSNQPQHF,TGTGCCTGGGCCAGGGACAGTAGCAATCAGCCCCAGCATTTT,TRBD1,-,TRBJ1-5,TRBV30,14
CASSLGTVKTDTQYF,TGTGCCAGCAGCTTAGGGACAGTAAAGACAGATACGCAGTATTTT,TRBD1,-,TRBJ2-3,TRBV7-3,15
CATSRDQGDGVRSPLHF,TGTGCCACCAGCAGAGATCAGGGGGACGGAGTACGTTCACCCCTCCACTTT,TRBD1,-,TRBJ1-6,TRBV15,17
CASSLGTGSDTQYF,TGTGCCAGCAGCTTGGGGACAGGGTCGGATACGCAGTATTTT,TRBD1,-,TRBJ2-3,TRBV3-1/TRBV3-2,14
CASSRQGYSPLHF,TGTGCCAGCAGCAGGCAGGGATATTCACCCCTCCACTTT,-,-,TRBJ1-6,TRBV14,13
CASSLDSVLNYGYTF,TGTGCCAGCAGCTTAGACAGTGTTTTAAACTATGGCTACACCTTC,-,once,TRBJ1-2,TRBV5-5,15
CSVAGILNTEAFF,TGCAGCGTTGCAGGGATACTGAACACTGAAGCTTTCTTT,-,-,TRBJ1-1,TRBV29-1,13
CASSKQGAKENTIYF,TGTGCCAGCAGCAAACAGGGGGCGAAAGAAAACACCATATATTTT,-,many,TRBJ1-3,TRBV21-1,15
CASSETGTSRRSDGYTF,TGTGCCAGCAGCGAGACAGGGACGAGCAGGAGATCTGATGGCTACACCTTC,TRBD1,-,TRBJ1-2,TRBV7-3,17
CASSVSGRVETQYF,TGTGCCAGTAGTGTTAGCGGGAGGGTGGAGACCCAGTACTTC,TRBD2,-,TRBJ2-5,TRBV19,14
CASSQYGTNTGELFF,TGTGCCAGCAGCCAATATGGCACGAACACCGGGGAGCTGTTTTTT,-,few,TRBJ2-2,TRBV3-1/TRBV3-2,15
CASSVVDRGEWDNEQFF,TGTGCCAGCAGCGTAGTGGACAGGGGGGAATGGGACAATGAGCAGTTCTTC,TRBD1,-,TRBJ2-1,TRBV9,17
CASRQGLRTEAFF,TGCGCCAGCAGGCAGGGGTTGCGGACTGAAGCTTTCTTT,-,-,TRBJ1-1,TRBV5-1,13
CASRQEGNEQFF,TGTGCCAGCAGGCAGGAAGGCAATGAGCAGTTCTTC,-,-,TRBJ2-1,TRBV2,12
CASSLSGLGNTIYF,TGTGCCAGCAGTTTGTCCGGTTTAGGAAACACCATATATTTT,-,-,TRBJ1-3,TRBV27,14
CASRTGSTNSPLHF,TGTGCCAGCCGAACCGGGAGCACTAATTCACCCCTCCACTTT,-,-,TRBJ1-6,TRBV2,14
CASSSPGTGGLVAQHF,TGTGCCAGCAGTTCTCCCGGGACAGGGGGCTTAGTAGCCCAGCATTTT,TRBD1,-,TRBJ1-5,TRBV28,16
CASSHGLAGDNEQFF,TGCGCCAGCAGCCACGGACTAGCGGGGGACAATGAGCAGTTCTTC,TRBD2,-,TRBJ2-1,TRBV4-1,15
CASSQDWGQGSANYGYTF,TGTGCCAGCAGCCAAGATTGGGGACAGGGGTCAGCTAACTATGGCTACACCTTC,TRBD1,-,TRBJ1-2,TRBV3-1/TRBV3-2,18
CACRQWHEQYF,TGTGCCTGCAGACAGTGGCACGAGCAGTACTTC,-,-,TRBJ2-7,TRBV21-1,11
CASSFLGERTSYNEQFF,TGTGCCAGCAGCTTTTTGGGAGAGCGGACCTCCTACAATGAGCAGTTCTTC,-,-,TRBJ2-1,TRBV7-8,17
CASSPERQSYGYTF,TGTGCCAGCTCACCCGAGCGACAGAGCTATGGCTACACCTTC,-,-,TRBJ1-2,TRBV18,14
CASSSGAGGPRDTQYF,TGTGCCAGCAGTTCTGGGGCGGGGGGGCCACGAGATACGCAGTATTTT,TRBD2,-,TRBJ2-3,TRBV3-1/TRBV3-2,16
CASSKYGTGRSPLHF,TGTGCCAGCAGCAAATACGGGACAGGGAGATCACCCCTCCACTTT,TRBD1,once,TRBJ1-6,TRBV3-1/TRBV3-2,15
CASSIGPQRGAGANVLTF,TGTGCCAGTAGTATAGGTCCCCAGCGGGGGGCTGGGGCCAACGTCCTGACTTTC,TRBD2,-,TRBJ2-6,TRBV19,18
CASSQGWKGVWAFF,TGTGCCAGCAGCCAAGGTTGGAAGGGGGTGTGGGCTTTCTTT,-,-,TRBJ1-1,TRBV3-1/TRBV3-2,14
CASSQDIVGTRDREQYF,TGTGCCAGCAGCCAAGACATTGTGGGGACTAGAGATCGCGAGCAGTACTTC,TRBD2,-,TRBJ2-7,TRBV4-2,17
CASSLQQGNNSPLHF,TGCGCCAGCAGCCTCCAACAGGGGAATAATTCACCCCTCCACTTT,TRBD1,-,TRBJ1-6,TRBV4-1,15
CASSQGIRGNYGYTF,TGCGCCAGCAGCCAAGGAATTCGGGGGAACTATGGCTACACCTTC,-,-,TRBJ1-2,TRBV4-1,15
CASGPGGFNYGYTF,TGCGCCAGCGGTCCAGGGGGTTTCAACTATGGCTACACCTTC,TRBD1,-,TRBJ1-2,TRBV10-1,14
CSASGLYPETQYF,TGCAGTGCTAGTGGACTATACCCGGAGACCCAGTACTTC,-,once,TRBJ2-5,TRBV20-1,13
CASSSLGGGGFVGELFF,TGTGCCAGCAGCTCCCTAGGGGGCGGGGGGTTTGTCGGGGAGCTGTTTTTT,-,-,TRBJ2-2,TRBV5-4,17
CASSLLNQPQHF,TGTGCCAGCAGCTTACTTAATCAGCCCCAGCATTTT,-,-,TRBJ1-5,TRBV7-9,12
CASRETGTPVTGYTF,TGCGCCAGCAGGGAGACAGGGACACCCGTCACTGGCTACACCTTC,TRBD1,few,TRBJ1-2,TRBV4-1,15
CSASLAGLKNEQFF,TGCAGTGCTAGTCTAGCGGGTCTTAAGAATGAGCAGTTCTTC,TRBD2,once,TRBJ2-1,TRBV20-1,14
CASSREQGTGGNTIYF,TGTGCCAGCAGCCGAGAACAGGGGACTGGTGGAAACACCATATATTTT,TRBD1,few,TRBJ1-3,TRBV4-2,16
CASSLSENEQFF,TGTGCCAGCAGTTTATCTGAGAATGAGCAGTTCTTC,-,-,TRBJ2-1,TRBV27,12
CASSTQGPGTNYGYTF,TGCGCCAGCAGCACTCAGGGACCAGGGACAAACTATGGCTACACCTTC,-,-,TRBJ1-2,TRBV5-1,16
CASRLAAWAFF,TGTGCCAGCAGATTAGCAGCATGGGCTTTCTTT,-,-,TRBJ1-1,TRBV6-5,11
CASSQVRGYEQYF,TGCGCCAGCAGCCAGGTTCGGGGCTACGAGCAGTACTTC,-,-,TRBJ2-7,TRBV4-1,13
CASSLSGGWYGYTF,TGTGCCAGCAGTTTATCGGGGGGGTGGTATGGCTACACCTTC,-,once,TRBJ1-2,TRBV28,14
CASSVETRRNNEQFF,TGTGCCAGCAGCGTAGAGACTAGAAGAAACAATGAGCAGTTCTTC,-,-,TRBJ2-1,TRBV9,15
CASSLEVVENYGYTF,TGCGCCAGCAGCTTGGAGGTTGTGGAGAACTATGGCTACACCTTC,-,-,TRBJ1-2,TRBV5-1,15
CASSPSGTGQMIAQFF,TGTGCCAGCAGTCCATCTGGGACAGGGCAAATGATAGCGCAGTTCTTC,TRBD1,-,TRBJ2-1,TRBV28,16
CASSQVAANEQFF,TGTGCCAGCAGCCAAGTGGCGGCAAATGAGCAGTTCTTC,-,once,TRBJ2-1,TRBV3-1/TRBV3-2,13
CASSSQGHGYTF,TGTGCCAGCAGTTCACAGGGGCACGGCTACACCTTC,TRBD1,-,TRBJ1-2,TRBV28,12
CASSISQGRAHGYTF,TGTGCCAGTAGTATTTCTCAAGGCAGGGCTCATGGCTACACCTTC,-,-,TRBJ1-2,TRBV19,15
CASMETEAFF,TGTGCCAGCATGGAGACTGAAGCTTTCTTT,-,-,TRBJ1-1,TRBV28,10
CASRRAGGNNEQFF,TGTGCCAGCCGTCGGGCGGGGGGGAACAATGAGCAGTTCTTC,TRBD2,-,TRBJ2-1,TRBV13,14